This T cell receptor (beta chain) was sequenced during a study of cytotoxic CD8 clonotypes in ibrutinib-treated CLL. The method was immunoSEQ multiplex PCR; TCRdb's version includes in-frame clones alone and lacks a portion of them. The table includes 150,000 to 200,000 clones, around nine tenths detected once. Remarks on this clone: Its antigen is still unknown.

Overall study findings and caveats: Rare overall, public clonotypes shrank or held steady under therapy.

The V and J ends lost 5 bases and 3 bases, in that order; junction bases with no gene match: 8. Germline lookup yields CDR1 PRHDT and CDR2 FYEKMQ (reference sequence). CDR3 length: 15 amino acids. The sequence derives from a human donor with chronic lymphocytic leukemia. This chain joins TRBV13 and TRBJ2-5; 8 nucleotides align to TRBD2. The material sequenced was PBMCs, taken at disease progression, from a patient treated with ibrutinib. The DNA of the CDR3 is TGTGCCAGCAGCAAAAAAAAAGCGGGAGAAGAGACCCAGTACTTC. It encodes CASSKKKAGEETQYF.